This T cell receptor (beta chain) was found in a study of T cells in Graves' hyperthyroidism and ophthalmopathy. General observations from the study: Blood also held most thyroid clonotypes expanded beyond 0.001.

Template material for amplifying TCR beta CDR3 regions consisted of RNA transcripts. The study used the HTBI primer set for a first-round RT-PCR of the TCR CDR3. TCRdb independently ran MiXCR on the multiplex PCR reads; one entry per CDR3 protein. The sample includes 550,000 to 700,000 distinct CDR3 sequences, just over 45% of them seen just once. The CDR3 totals 13 residues. The V gene lost 5 bases and the J gene lost 7 bases, with 17 bases spanning the gap. CDR1 and CDR2 from the germline V gene are DFQATT and SNEGSKA (reference sequence). Many counts were recorded for this clonotype. The target antigen is unknown.

This clonotype was sampled from an adult woman with Graves' disease, either hyperthyroidism or ophthalmopathy (not recorded which). Sequenced sample: peripheral blood or thyroid tissue (not recorded which). This sequence joins TRBV20-1 and TRBJ1-1; D is possibly TRBD1 (5 bases). For the CDR3, the DNA is TGCAGTGCTCGTACCCCGGACATAAATGAAGCTTTCTTT. Amino acid sequence: CSARTPDINEAFF.